The present T cell receptor beta chain was sequenced within a study of technical replicates of blood from a few donors. Only in-frame clones appear in the TCRdb table, and some are missing; sequencing was by immunoSEQ multiplex PCR. The data contain tens of thousands of clones, over 85% of them singletons. Trimming at V came to 5 bases and at J to 2 bases, leaving 7 bases not matched to a gene. The CDR3 is made up of 15 amino acids. Germline V lookup: CDR1 SGHVS, CDR2 FNYEAQ. The origin of this receptor is a human donor in good health. V is TRBV7-6 and J is TRBJ1-2, with 8 bases identical to TRBD1. Sequencing was performed on T cells isolated from PBMCs. CDR3 nucleotides: TGTGCCAGCAGCCCCTCCGGGACAGGCAACTATGGCTACACCTTC. It translates to CASSPSGTGNYGYTF.